These 7 T cell receptor beta chains originate from one sample sequenced in a study of T cells in Graves' hyperthyroidism and ophthalmopathy (dated by TCRdb to between 2018 and 2020). The receptor library was made with multiplex PCR. The data were produced on an Illumina HiSeq 2000. The TCR beta CDR3 regions were amplified from the RNA transcripts. The first round of RT-PCR for the TCR CDR3 was performed with the HTBI primer set and the Qiagen OneStep RT-PCR kit. TCRdb's own reprocessing of the public reads used fastp at Q25 and MiXCR and kept productive beta chains. Rows merge per CDR3 protein into single entries with the most common DNA and genes. The sample contains approximately 400,000 distinct CDR3 sequences, more than 13% of them found a single time. About 31% of the sample rests with the top ten. Sample: blood. These TCRs come from a woman under 40 with Graves' hyperthyroidism.

This clonotype was counted many times. The gene calls are TRBV12-3 or TRBV12-4 and TRBJ1-1; D is ambiguous. The V end was cut by 7 bases, the J end by 8 bases, with 17 bases between. The CDR3 consists of 13 residues. The CDR3 protein is CASTTLVGSEAFF. The CDR3 DNA reads TGTGCCAGCACCACCCTGGTGGGCAGCGAAGCTTTCTTT.

This clonotype was detected ten times or more. The genes are TRBV27 and TRBJ2-5; TRBD2 matches 9 bases. From germline, CDR1 is MNHEY and CDR2 SMNVEV (reference sequence). After removal of 5 bases from V and 7 bases from J, the junction contained 14 bases not matched to a gene. The CDR3 covers 16 residues. The CDR3 reads CASSPTGGTSLWTQYF. The CDR3 DNA reads TGTGCCAGCAGTCCAACGGGCGGGACTAGCCTTTGGACCCAGTACTTC.

This clonotype was seen at least ten times. The chain combines TRBV28 with TRBJ1-5; D gene unclear. This CDR3 is 16 amino acids long. Trimming removed 5 bases at V and 1 base at J, with 15 bases between. CDR1 MDHEN and CDR2 SYDVKM come from the germline V gene. The CDR3 sequence: CASSAVGGNSNQPQHF. The CDR3 DNA sequence: TGTGCCAGCAGTGCCGTAGGAGGGAACAGCAATCAGCCCCAGCATTTT.

The chain employs TRBV9 and TRBJ2-1, with D possibly being TRBD2 (5 bases). Trimming took off 0 bases at V and 3 bases at J, with 10 bases between the two ends. Germline loops: CDR1 SGDLS, CDR2 YYNGEE. This CDR3 spans 15 amino acids. The CDR3 coding sequence is TGTGCCAGCAGCGTAGGGGGAGCTAGCTACAATGAGCAGTTCTTC. This gives the protein CASSVGGASYNEQFF.

This clonotype was seen a few times. V gene TRBV3-1 combines with J gene TRBJ2-1; D call uncertain. Trimming pared 2 bases from V and 9 bases from J, leaving 20 bases between. The CDR3 sequence is 16 residues long. CDR1 LGHDT and CDR2 YNNKEL come from the germline V gene (reference sequence). The CDR3, as DNA: TGTGCCAGCAGCCAAAGATCAGCTCACTCTTTTGGTGAGCAGTTCTTC. It is translated as CASSQRSAHSFGEQFF.

As DNA, the CDR3 is TGTGCCAGCAGCCCCGACTGGACTAGCGGGAGGAGCTCCTACGAGCAGTACTTC. Translated, it gives CASSPDWTSGRSSYEQYF. This chain joins TRBV5-6 and TRBJ2-7; 14 positions match TRBD2. The J segment lost 0 bases and the V segment lost 4 bases, leaving 9 bases of the junction unmatched. Germline values: CDR1 SGHDT, CDR2 YYEEEE. CDR3 size: 18 residues.

This clonotype was seen repeatedly, ten times or more. The genes are TRBV6-5 and TRBJ2-3, with a tentative D call TRBD2 (6 bases). Deletions cut 0 bases from V and 0 bases from J, with 10 bases between. This CDR3 region has 16 residues. CDR1 MNHEY and CDR2 SVGAGI come from the germline V gene. The CDR3: CASSYSLADSTDTQYF. CDR3 sequence (DNA): TGTGCCAGCAGTTACTCGTTAGCGGATAGCACAGATACGCAGTATTTT.